This T cell receptor beta chain was identified during a study of blood T cell repertoires in COVID-19. V gave up 6 bases and J gave up 3 bases; unmatched junction bases: 7. The CDR3 has 14 residues. Germline V gives CDR1 MNHEY, CDR2 SMNVEV (reference sequence). Profiled with immunoSEQ multiplex PCR; TCRdb holds only in-frame clones, not every one. The data show some 37,000 clones, 75% to 90% seen once. This TCR derives from a woman in her sixties or seventies with acute or convalescent COVID-19. The chain is built from TRBV27 and TRBJ1-1, with 7 bases lining up with TRBD1. Material for sequencing was peripheral blood. CDR3 DNA sequence: TGTGCCAGCAGCGCCGACAGGGCTTACACTGAAGCTTTCTTT. Translated, it gives CASSADRAYTEAFF.